These 14 T cell receptor beta chains came from one sample sequenced in a study of cytomegalovirus exposure and HLA in healthy donors. The PCR made use of 60 Vbeta and 13 Jbeta primers. The assay was immunoSEQ multiplex PCR, and TCRdb's table has in-frame clones only and misses some. The table has 100,000 to 150,000 clones, more than 9% seen once. Sequenced sample: PBMCs. The receptors were gathered from a woman younger than 35 in good health and CMV-seropositive.

The chain couples TRBV19 to TRBJ1-1, with D maybe TRBD1 (5 bases). V was trimmed by 3 bases and J by 0 bases, leaving 11 bases between them. This CDR3 is 15 amino acids long. Germline V gene data show CDR1 as LNHDA and CDR2 as SQIVND (reference sequence). CDR3 coding DNA: TGTGCCAGTAGTATTCCGACAGAAATGAACACTGAAGCTTTCTTT. Residues: CASSIPTEMNTEAFF.

A few counts support this clone. The V call is TRBV4-1, the J call TRBJ1-1, with a tentative D call TRBD1 (5 bases). The germline gives CDR1 MGHRA, CDR2 YSYEKL. The V and J ends lost 4 bases and 3 bases respectively, with 15 bases between them. This CDR3 is built from 15 residues. CDR3 residues: CASSPGSSRDTEAFF. CDR3 nucleotides: TGCGCCAGCAGCCCCGGGAGTTCCAGGGACACTGAAGCTTTCTTT.

This clone was seen a handful of times. This sequence joins TRBV5-5 and TRBJ2-5; 10 bases are a match to TRBD2. The germline V gene has CDR1 SGHKS and CDR2 YYEKEE (reference sequence). The CDR3 length is 15 residues. V gave up 3 bases and J gave up 2 bases; unmatched junction bases: 4. CDR3 nucleotide sequence: TGTGCCAGCAGCTGGAGCGGGAGGGGACAAGAGACCCAGTACTTC. Translated: CASSWSGRGQETQYF.

This rearrangement joins TRBV18 to TRBJ2-7, with D perhaps TRBD2 (5 bases). Germline-derived CDR1 and CDR2 are KGHSH and LQKENI. Trimming stripped 6 bases from V and 0 bases from J, with 15 bases between. This CDR3 has 15 residues. CDR3 loop: CASSLGLLSSYEQYF. The CDR3 bases are TGTGCCAGCTCCCTCGGACTCCTCAGCTCCTACGAGCAGTACTTC.

This clone was observed a few times. The chain links TRBV4-1 to TRBJ2-2; the match to TRBD2 covers 10 bases. The ends lost 4 bases at V and 1 base at J; junction bases unmatched: 12. The CDR3 has 19 amino acids. Germline V gene lookup returns CDR1 MGHRA and CDR2 YSYEKL. The CDR3 bases are TGCGCCAGCAGCCGCCCGACCGACGGACTAGCGGAGAACACCGGGGAGCTGTTTTTT. Its protein product is CASSRPTDGLAENTGELFF.

The J gene is TRBJ1-1, the V gene TRBV27; D is perhaps TRBD1 (5 bases). This CDR3 is 15 amino acids long. Trimming stripped 4 bases from V and 5 bases from J, with 17 bases between. Germline assignment: CDR1 MNHEY and CDR2 SMNVEV (reference sequence). The CDR3 loop is CASSYSPGGGTEAFF. In DNA, the CDR3 is TGTGCCAGCAGTTACTCCCCGGGGGGGGGAACTGAAGCTTTCTTT.

This clone has only a few counts. The J gene is TRBJ2-1, the V gene TRBV7-9; 11 nucleotides match TRBD2. This CDR3 spans 15 amino acids. With V trimmed by 5 bases and J by 9 bases, 9 bases remained unmatched. In germline, CDR1 is SEHNR, CDR2 FQNEAQ (reference sequence). CDR3 sequence (DNA): TGTGCCAGCAGCGTAACTAGCGGGAGATCGGTTGAGCAGTTCTTC. As protein: CASSVTSGRSVEQFF.

This clone was picked up a small number of times. The rearrangement uses TRBV5-1 and TRBJ2-1, with TRBD2 matching over 7 bases. Germline CDR1 SGHRS, CDR2 YFSETQ. The CDR3 runs 13 residues. The J segment lost 6 bases and the V segment lost 0 bases, leaving 0 bases of the junction unmatched. The CDR3 nucleotides are TGCGCCAGCAGCTTGGGACTAGCCAATGAGCAGTTCTTC. It is translated as CASSLGLANEQFF.

This clone was seen a handful of times. The rearrangement uses TRBV5-6 and TRBJ1-2; D is possibly TRBD1 (5 bases). Germline-derived CDR1 and CDR2 are SGHDT and YYEEEE. V was trimmed by 3 bases and J by 5 bases, leaving 14 bases between them. CDR3 length: 14 residues. The CDR3 nucleotides read TGTGCCAGCAGCTGGGCGTCGGGGACTTATGGCTACACCTTC. Its protein product is CASSWASGTYGYTF.

The CDR3 reads CASTDGTTEAFF. In DNA, the CDR3 is TGTGCCAGCACCGATGGCACCACTGAAGCTTTCTTT. The chain links TRBV6-5 to TRBJ1-1; no clear D. CDR1 and CDR2 (germline): MNHEY, SVGAGI. The CDR3 loop spans 12 amino acids. V was shortened by 7 bases and J by 4 bases, with 10 bases between the two germline ends.

V gene TRBV11-2 combines with J gene TRBJ2-7; 12 nucleotides match TRBD2. The CDR3 loop spans 14 amino acids. CDR1 SGHAT and CDR2 FQNNGV come from the germline V gene. The V gene end was trimmed by 5 bases and the J gene end by 5 bases; junction bases not matched to a gene: 4. The CDR3 region has the DNA TGTGCCAGCAGCGAACTAGCGGGAGGAGACGAGCAGTACTTC. Translated, it gives CASSELAGGDEQYF. Combining the CDR3 with reference TRBV11-2 and TRBJ2-7 gives the whole variable domain EAGVAQSPRYKIIEKRQSVAFWCNPISGHATLYWYQQILGQGPKLLIQFQNNGVVDDSQLPKDRFSAERLKGVDSTLKIQPAKLEDSAVYLCASSELAGGDEQYFGPGTRLTVT.

The V gene is TRBV27, the J gene TRBJ2-7; weak D call: TRBD2 (5 bases). The ends were cut back, 0 bases at V and 5 bases at J, with 14 bases in the middle. The CDR3 sequence is 15 residues long. Germline CDR1 is MNHEY and CDR2 is SMNVEV (reference sequence). The CDR3 reads CASSLSRRGSHEQYF. CDR3 coding DNA: TGTGCCAGCAGTTTATCCCGGAGAGGGTCCCACGAGCAGTACTTC.

This clone was found a few times. This rearrangement joins TRBV30 to TRBJ1-2; D is perhaps TRBD1 (5 bases). Germline CDR1 GTSNPN, CDR2 SVGIG (reference sequence). V lost 2 bases and J lost 11, with 18 bases in between. The length of the CDR3 is 13 residues. The CDR3 bases are TGTGCCTGGAGTCCCCCGCTGACAGAAAGATACACCTTC. The encoded protein is CAWSPPLTERYTF.

This clone turned up a few times. CDR3 sequence reads: CASSIEPGQGGQPQHF. The CDR3 DNA is TGTGCCAGCAGCATTGAGCCGGGACAGGGTGGGCAGCCCCAGCATTTT. This chain joins TRBV7-8 and TRBJ1-5; TRBD1 matches at 9 bases. From germline, CDR1 is SGHVS and CDR2 FQNEAQ. Trimming took 5 bases from V and 7 from J; bases not matched to a gene: 12. This CDR3 region has 16 residues.